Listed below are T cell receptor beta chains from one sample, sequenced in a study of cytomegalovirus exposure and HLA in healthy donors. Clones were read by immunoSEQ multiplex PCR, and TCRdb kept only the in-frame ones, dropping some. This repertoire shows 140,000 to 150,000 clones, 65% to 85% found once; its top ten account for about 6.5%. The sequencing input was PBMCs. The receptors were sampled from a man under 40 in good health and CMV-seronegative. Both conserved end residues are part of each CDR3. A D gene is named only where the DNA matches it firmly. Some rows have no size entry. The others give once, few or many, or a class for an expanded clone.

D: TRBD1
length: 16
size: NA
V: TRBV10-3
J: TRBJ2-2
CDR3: CAIASGQGASTGELFF
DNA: TGTGCCATCGCTTCCGGACAGGGGGCGAGCACCGGGGAGCTGTTTTTT

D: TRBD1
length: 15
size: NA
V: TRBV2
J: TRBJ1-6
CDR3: CASWGDSSSGSPLHF
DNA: TGTGCCAGCTGGGGGGACAGTTCCTCAGGATCACCCCTCCACTTT

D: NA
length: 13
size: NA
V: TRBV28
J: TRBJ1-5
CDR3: CASSLIGNQPQHF
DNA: TGTGCCAGCAGTTTGATCGGGAATCAGCCCCAGCATTTT

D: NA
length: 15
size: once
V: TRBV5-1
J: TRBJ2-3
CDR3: CASSLGGGSTDTQYF
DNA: TGCGCCAGCAGCTTGGGAGGTGGAAGCACAGATACGCAGTATTTT

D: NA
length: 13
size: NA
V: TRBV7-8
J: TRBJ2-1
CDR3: CASRYRGGNEQFF
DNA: TGTGCCAGCAGGTATAGGGGAGGCAATGAGCAGTTCTTC

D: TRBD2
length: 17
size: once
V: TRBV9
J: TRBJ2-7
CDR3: CASSVGLAGGLTYEQYF
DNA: TGTGCCAGCAGCGTAGGCCTAGCGGGGGGCCTTACCTACGAGCAGTACTTC

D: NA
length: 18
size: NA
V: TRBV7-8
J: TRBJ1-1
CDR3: CASTPPGTPSIVDTEAFF
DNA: TGTGCCAGCACCCCGCCCGGGACACCTAGTATCGTGGACACTGAAGCTTTCTTT

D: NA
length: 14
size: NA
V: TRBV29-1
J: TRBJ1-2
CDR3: CSVEGGGANYGYTF
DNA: TGCAGCGTTGAAGGGGGGGGCGCCAACTATGGCTACACCTTC

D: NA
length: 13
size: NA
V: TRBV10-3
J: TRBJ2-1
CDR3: CAISVAVPDEQFF
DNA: TGTGCCATCAGTGTAGCGGTCCCAGATGAGCAGTTCTTC

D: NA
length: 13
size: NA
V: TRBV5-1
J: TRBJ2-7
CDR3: CASSLDRGGEQYF
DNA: TGCGCCAGCAGCTTGGACAGGGGGGGCGAGCAGTACTTC

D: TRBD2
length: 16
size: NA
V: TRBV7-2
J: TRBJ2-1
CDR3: CASSFSVAGGYNEQFF
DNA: TGTGCCAGCAGCTTCTCAGTGGCGGGAGGCTACAATGAGCAGTTCTTC

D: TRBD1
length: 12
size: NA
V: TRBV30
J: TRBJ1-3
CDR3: CACRGPGNTIYF
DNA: TGTGCCTGCAGGGGGCCTGGAAACACCATATATTTT

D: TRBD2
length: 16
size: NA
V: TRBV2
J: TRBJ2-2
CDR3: CASLWASGGAGGELFF
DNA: TGTGCCAGTTTGTGGGCTAGCGGGGGGGCCGGCGGGGAGCTGTTTTTT

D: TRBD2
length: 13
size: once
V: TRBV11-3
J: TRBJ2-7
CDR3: CASSPGGDYEQYF
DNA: TGTGCCAGCAGCCCCGGGGGGGACTACGAGCAGTACTTC

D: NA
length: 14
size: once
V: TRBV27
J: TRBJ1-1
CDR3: CASSFWGGGTEAFF
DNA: TGTGCCAGCAGTTTCTGGGGGGGAGGCACTGAAGCTTTCTTT

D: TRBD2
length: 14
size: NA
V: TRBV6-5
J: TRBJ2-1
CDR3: CASSSGMVWDEQFF
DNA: TGTGCCAGCTCAAGCGGGATGGTTTGGGATGAGCAGTTCTTC

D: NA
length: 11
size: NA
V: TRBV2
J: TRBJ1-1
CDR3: CASRRETEAFF
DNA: TGTGCCAGCAGGAGGGAGACTGAAGCTTTCTTT

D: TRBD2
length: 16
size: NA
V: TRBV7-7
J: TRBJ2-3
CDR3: CASSLGLAENTDTQYF
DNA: TGTGCTAGCAGCTTGGGACTAGCGGAGAACACAGATACGCAGTATTTT

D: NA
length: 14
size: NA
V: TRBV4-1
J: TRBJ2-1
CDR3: CASSQVGKFNEQFF
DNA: TGCGCCAGCAGCCAAGTCGGTAAATTCAATGAGCAGTTCTTC

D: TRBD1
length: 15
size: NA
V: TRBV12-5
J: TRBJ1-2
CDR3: CASGFGDRALYGYTF
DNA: TGTGCTAGTGGTTTTGGGGACAGGGCCCTCTATGGCTACACCTTC

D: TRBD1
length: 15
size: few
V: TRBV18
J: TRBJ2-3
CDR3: CASSRGQGYTDTQYF
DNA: TGTGCCAGCTCACGGGGACAGGGATACACAGATACGCAGTATTTT

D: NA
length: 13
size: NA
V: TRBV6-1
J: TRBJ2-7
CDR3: CASGGSLVYEQYF
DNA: TGTGCCAGCGGGGGGTCCTTGGTCTACGAGCAGTACTTC

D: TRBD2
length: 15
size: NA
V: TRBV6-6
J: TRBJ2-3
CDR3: CASRVGGSGTDTQYF
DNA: TGTGCCAGCAGGGTAGGCGGGAGTGGCACAGATACGCAGTATTTT

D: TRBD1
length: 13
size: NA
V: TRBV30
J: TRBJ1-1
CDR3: CAWSSGGATEAFF
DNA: TGTGCCTGGAGTTCAGGGGGCGCGACTGAAGCTTTCTTT

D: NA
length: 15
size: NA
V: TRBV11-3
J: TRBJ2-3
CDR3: CASSFGQTSTDTQYF
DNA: TGTGCCAGCAGCTTCGGACAGACCAGCACAGATACGCAGTATTTT

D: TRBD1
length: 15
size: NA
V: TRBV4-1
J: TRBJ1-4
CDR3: CASSQGPQGNEKLFF
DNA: TGCGCCAGCAGCCAAGGTCCACAGGGGAATGAAAAACTGTTTTTT

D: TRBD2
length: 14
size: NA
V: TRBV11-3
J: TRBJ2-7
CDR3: CASSLGSGSYEQYF
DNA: TGTGCCAGCAGCTTAGGTAGCGGGAGTTACGAGCAGTACTTC

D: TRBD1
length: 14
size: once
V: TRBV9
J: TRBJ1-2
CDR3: CASSDRDREDGYTF
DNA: TGTGCCAGCAGCGACCGGGACAGGGAGGATGGCTACACCTTC

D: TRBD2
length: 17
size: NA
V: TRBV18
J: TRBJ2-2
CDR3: CASSPPWTSGNGGELFF
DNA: TGTGCCAGCTCACCACCGTGGACTAGCGGGAACGGCGGGGAGCTGTTTTTT

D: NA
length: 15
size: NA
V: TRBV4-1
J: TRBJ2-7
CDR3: CASSLVPQQGDEQYF
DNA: TGCGCCAGCAGCCTCGTGCCGCAACAGGGAGACGAGCAGTACTTC

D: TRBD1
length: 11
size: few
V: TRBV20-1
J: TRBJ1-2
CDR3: CSATGVAGYTF
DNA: TGCAGTGCCACAGGGGTTGCTGGCTACACCTTC

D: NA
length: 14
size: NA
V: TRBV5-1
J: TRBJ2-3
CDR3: CASNSATSTDTQYF
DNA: TGCGCCAGCAATAGTGCAACTAGCACAGATACGCAGTATTTT

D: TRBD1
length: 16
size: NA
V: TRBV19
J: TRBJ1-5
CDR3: CASSRTQGAVEQPQHF
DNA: TGTGCCAGTAGTAGAACACAGGGGGCGGTGGAACAGCCCCAGCATTTT

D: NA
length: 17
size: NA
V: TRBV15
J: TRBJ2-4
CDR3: CATSRDKGLSPQNIQYF
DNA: TGTGCCACCAGCAGAGATAAGGGGCTTTCCCCTCAAAACATTCAGTACTTC

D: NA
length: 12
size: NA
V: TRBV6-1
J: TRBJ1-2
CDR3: CASRMTDNGYTF
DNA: TGTGCCAGCAGGATGACAGACAATGGCTACACCTTC

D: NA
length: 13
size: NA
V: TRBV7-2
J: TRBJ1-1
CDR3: CASRHLNRYRPFF
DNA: TGTGCCAGCAGACACCTGAACAGGTATAGGCCTTTCTTT

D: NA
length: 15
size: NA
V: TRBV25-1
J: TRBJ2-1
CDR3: CASSEYRWAHNEQFF
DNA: TGTGCCAGCAGTGAATACCGCTGGGCCCACAATGAGCAGTTCTTC

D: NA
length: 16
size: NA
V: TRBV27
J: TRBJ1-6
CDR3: CASSYFSSRDNSPLHF
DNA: TGTGCCAGCAGTTACTTTTCGTCCAGGGATAATTCACCCCTCCACTTT

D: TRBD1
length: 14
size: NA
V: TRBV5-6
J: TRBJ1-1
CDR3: CASSGDRVITEAFF
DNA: TGTGCCAGCAGCGGGGACAGAGTAATCACTGAAGCTTTCTTT

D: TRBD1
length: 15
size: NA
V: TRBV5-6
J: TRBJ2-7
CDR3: CASSWGTGATKEQYF
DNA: TGTGCCAGCAGCTGGGGGACAGGGGCCACGAAGGAGCAGTACTTC

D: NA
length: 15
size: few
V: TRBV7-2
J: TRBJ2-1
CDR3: CASSLRGRQHNEQFF
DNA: TGTGCCAGCAGCTTGCGAGGGAGGCAGCACAATGAGCAGTTCTTC

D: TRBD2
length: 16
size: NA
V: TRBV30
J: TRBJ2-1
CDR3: CAWSIQGRGAYNEQFF
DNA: TGTGCCTGGAGTATTCAGGGGCGGGGGGCCTACAATGAGCAGTTCTTC

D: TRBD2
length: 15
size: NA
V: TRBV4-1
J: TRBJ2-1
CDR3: CASSQGDERGYEQFF
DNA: TGCGCCAGCAGCCAGGGGGACGAGCGGGGGTATGAGCAGTTCTTC

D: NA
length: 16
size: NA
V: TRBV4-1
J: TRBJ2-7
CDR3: CASSQDTRQAHYEQYF
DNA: TGCGCCAGCAGCCAAGATACCCGACAAGCCCACTACGAGCAGTACTTC

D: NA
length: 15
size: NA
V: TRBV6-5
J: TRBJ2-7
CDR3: CASRLAGTGSYEQYF
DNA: TGTGCCAGCAGACTAGCCGGGACGGGCTCCTACGAGCAGTACTTC